A selection of T cell receptor beta chains follows, all from one sample in a study of control samples from healthy donors and cancer patients. The table came from immunoSEQ multiplex PCR; TCRdb's copy has only in-frame clones and leaves some out. The sample has under 200,000 clones, 91% seen once. Sequencing was done on a sample of blood. The receptor set was obtained from a woman aged 25 to 39 in good health. Each CDR3 is given with its conserved first and last residue. D genes are given only for firm matches. Only part of the rows carry a size: once, few, many, or a class if the clone is expanded.

CDR3aa | CDR3nt | len | abundance | j_gene | d_gene | v_gene
CASSPGGRYEQYF | TGTGCCAGCTCACCCGGCGGGAGGTACGAGCAGTACTTC | 13 | once | TRBJ2-7 | TRBD2 | TRBV18
CASSIRDRAQPQHF | TGTGCCAGTAGTATCCGGGACAGGGCTCAGCCCCAGCATTTT | 14 | - | TRBJ1-5 | TRBD1 | TRBV19
CASSQARINYGYTF | TGCGCCAGCAGCCAAGCTAGAATTAACTATGGCTACACCTTC | 14 | - | TRBJ1-2 | - | TRBV4-3
CASSSAGGTYEQYF | TGTGCCAGCAGCTCAGCGGGAGGAACCTACGAGCAGTACTTC | 14 | - | TRBJ2-7 | TRBD2 | TRBV7-9
CASSVTGLYNEQFF | TGTGCCAGCAGTGTTACAGGCCTCTACAATGAGCAGTTCTTC | 14 | - | TRBJ2-1 | - | TRBV2
CASSYFRDTSYEQYF | TGTGCCAGCAGTTACTTCCGGGACACCTCCTACGAGCAGTACTTC | 15 | - | TRBJ2-7 | - | TRBV6-2/TRBV6-3
CATSDRDRGPYNEQFF | TGTGCCACCAGTGACCGCGACAGGGGGCCCTACAATGAGCAGTTCTTC | 16 | - | TRBJ2-1 | TRBD1 | TRBV24-1
CASSHRDRGIYEQYF | TGTGCCAGCAGTCACCGGGACAGGGGAATCTACGAGCAGTACTTC | 15 | - | TRBJ2-7 | TRBD1 | TRBV6-2/TRBV6-3
CASSLRTGEADTQYF | TGTGCCAGCAGCCTGCGGACAGGGGAGGCAGATACGCAGTATTTT | 15 | once | TRBJ2-3 | TRBD1 | TRBV9
CASQDGYEQYF | TGTGCCAGTCAGGACGGATACGAGCAGTACTTC | 11 | - | TRBJ2-7 | - | TRBV2
CASSYGYGYTF | TGTGCCAGCAGTTATGGGTATGGCTACACCTTC | 11 | - | TRBJ1-2 | - | TRBV28
CASSSPGQGVYGYTF | TGTGCCAGCAGTTCCCCGGGACAGGGCGTCTATGGCTACACCTTC | 15 | - | TRBJ1-2 | TRBD1 | TRBV27
CASSPNPTVSGNTIYF | TGTGCCAGCAGCCCCAACCCGACGGTATCTGGAAACACCATATATTTT | 16 | - | TRBJ1-3 | - | TRBV9
CASSVGGPNSPLHF | TGTGCCAGCAGTGTGGGAGGGCCGAATTCACCCCTCCACTTT | 14 | - | TRBJ1-6 | - | TRBV6-4
CASSQEGGLGTEAFF | TGTGCCAGCAGCCAAGAAGGGGGCCTGGGGACTGAAGCTTTCTTT | 15 | - | TRBJ1-1 | TRBD1 | TRBV3-1/TRBV3-2
CASMGLAEKQYF | TGTGCCAGCATGGGTCTAGCGGAGAAGCAGTACTTC | 12 | - | TRBJ2-7 | TRBD2 | TRBV11-1
CASSQDPYNEQFF | TGTGCCAGCAGCCAAGACCCCTACAATGAGCAGTTCTTC | 13 | - | TRBJ2-1 | - | TRBV4-2
CASSATGTGNEKLFF | TGTGCCAGCAGCGCCACCGGGACAGGGAATGAAAAACTGTTTTTT | 15 | once | TRBJ1-4 | TRBD1 | TRBV7-9
CASSQDRGSGGTEAFF | TGTGCCAGCAGCCAGGACAGGGGATCGGGCGGCACTGAAGCTTTCTTT | 16 | - | TRBJ1-1 | TRBD1 | TRBV4-2
CASSGSISNYGYTF | TGCGCCAGCAGCGGGAGTATCTCGAACTATGGCTACACCTTC | 14 | - | TRBJ1-2 | - | TRBV5-1
CASSLELGRSYNEQFF | TGTGCCAGCTCACTCGAACTAGGGCGATCCTACAATGAGCAGTTCTTC | 16 | - | TRBJ2-1 | - | TRBV18
CASSPRPSEETQYF | TGTGCCAGCTCACCACGTCCGTCCGAAGAGACCCAGTACTTC | 14 | - | TRBJ2-5 | - | TRBV18